A selection of T cell receptor beta chains follows, all from one sample in a study of shared clonotypes between healthy human individuals. Clones were read by immunoSEQ multiplex PCR, and TCRdb kept only the in-frame ones, dropping some. The data hold about 92,000 clones, with 68% observed a single time. The source material was memory CD8+ T cells sorted from blood. All receptors derive from a man between 25 and 39 years old in good health. Each CDR3 is given with its conserved first and last residue. D genes are given only for firm matches. Clone size is given for some rows only: seen once, a few or many times, or a class if the clone is expanded.

j_gene,abundance,v_gene,d_gene,CDR3nt,CDR3aa
TRBJ2-7,-,TRBV2,-,TGTGCCAGCAAAGCCTACGAGCAGTACTTC,CASKAYEQYF
TRBJ2-1,-,TRBV6-5,-,TGTGCCAGCAGGCTTGATTCCTCCTCCTACAATGAGCAGTTCTTC,CASRLDSSSYNEQFF
TRBJ2-5,few,TRBV7-6,-,TGTGCCAGCAGCGCTGGGGCTTTGGGGCAAGAGACCCAGTACTTC,CASSAGALGQETQYF
TRBJ2-7,-,TRBV6-6,-,TGTGCCACTCGGGACTTATCCTACGAGCAGTACTTC,CATRDLSYEQYF
TRBJ2-5,many,TRBV28,TRBD2,TGTGCCAGCAGACCGGGACTAGCTCAGGAGACCCAGTACTTC,CASRPGLAQETQYF
TRBJ1-1,-,TRBV7-9,TRBD1,TGTGCCAGCAGCCCACAGACAGGGGTGGTCGCTGAAGCTTTCTTT,CASSPQTGVVAEAFF
TRBJ1-3,-,TRBV18,-,TGTGCCAGCTCAATGGGTACTAAAAACACCATATATTTT,CASSMGTKNTIYF
TRBJ1-5,-,TRBV14,-,TGTGCCAGCAGCCAAATGCAGGGTCAGCCCCAGCATTTT,CASSQMQGQPQHF
TRBJ2-1,-,TRBV25-1,-,TGTGCCAGCAGTGAGCAGCGGTACAATGAGCAGTTCTTC,CASSEQRYNEQFF
TRBJ2-3,-,TRBV6-4,-,TGTGCCAGCAGTGAAGGCGAGCGGGCCACAGATACGCAGTATTTT,CASSEGERATDTQYF
TRBJ1-2,-,TRBV5-4,TRBD1,TGTGCCAGCAGCTTCGACAGGGGTTACGGCTACACCTTC,CASSFDRGYGYTF
TRBJ1-2,-,TRBV9,TRBD1,TGTGCCAGCAGCGTAGGACTCCCGGGACAGGGTAGGGGCTACACCTTC,CASSVGLPGQGRGYTF
TRBJ2-4,-,TRBV7-2,-,TGTGCCAGCAGCTCCGGACTAGCCAAAAACATTCAGTACTTC,CASSSGLAKNIQYF
TRBJ2-7,-,TRBV5-1,-,TGCGCCAGCAGCTTGGCCCTCGAGCGGAGCTACGAGCAGTACTTC,CASSLALERSYEQYF
TRBJ2-1,-,TRBV7-9,-,TGTGCCAGCAGCTTACCGGGGCTAGTTTACAATGAGCAGTTCTTC,CASSLPGLVYNEQFF
TRBJ1-5,-,TRBV6-1,-,TGTGCCAGCAGTCCCAGCGGGGGGAGAAATCAGCCCCAGCATTTT,CASSPSGGRNQPQHF
TRBJ2-5,many,TRBV7-2,-,TGTGCCAGCAGCTTTAACAGTAAAGAGACCCAGTACTTC,CASSFNSKETQYF
TRBJ2-3,-,TRBV25-1,-,TGTGCCAGCAGGGGGGTCACAGATACGCAGTATTTT,CASRGVTDTQYF
TRBJ1-1,-,TRBV11-2,-,TGTGCCAGCAGCTTAAGGTTTGGGGAGAAGAACACTGAAGCTTTCTTT,CASSLRFGEKNTEAFF
TRBJ2-1,-,TRBV4-3,TRBD2,TGCGCCAGCAGCCTAGGGACTAGGGGGGCCAATGAGCAGTTCTTC,CASSLGTRGANEQFF
TRBJ2-1,-,TRBV4-1,TRBD1,TGCGCCAGCAGCCAGGAGACAGGGAGCTACAATGAGCAGTTCTTC,CASSQETGSYNEQFF
TRBJ2-1,-,TRBV9,TRBD2,TGTGCCAGCAGCTTCCCTTTAGCGGGAGGTAACCCCAATGAGCAGTTCTTC,CASSFPLAGGNPNEQFF
TRBJ2-4,few,TRBV29-1,TRBD2,TGCAGCGTTGGAGTAGCGGGAGGGGTAAACATTCAGTACTTC,CSVGVAGGVNIQYF
TRBJ1-2,few,TRBV13,-,TGTGCCAGCCGAGGGGCCTTGAATGGCTACACCTTC,CASRGALNGYTF
TRBJ2-6,once,TRBV25-1,-,TGTGCCAGCACCCGCTCTGGGGCCAACGTCCTGACTTTC,CASTRSGANVLTF
TRBJ2-7,-,TRBV19,TRBD1,TGTGCCAGTAGTATCGACGGGACAGGTTACTACGAGCAGTACTTC,CASSIDGTGYYEQYF
TRBJ2-1,-,TRBV7-9,TRBD2,TGTGCCAGCAGCTTAGCGTCTGCCGGACTAGTTGACAATGAGCAGTTCTTC,CASSLASAGLVDNEQFF
TRBJ2-2,-,TRBV27,TRBD2,TGTGCCAGCAGTTTTAGCGGGAGAACGGGCGGGGAGCTGTTTTTT,CASSFSGRTGGELFF
TRBJ2-5,-,TRBV18,TRBD1,TGTGCCAGCTCACCGAGGGACAGCTCACAAGAGACCCAGTACTTC,CASSPRDSSQETQYF
TRBJ2-7,-,TRBV5-1,-,TGCGCCAGCAGCTTGGCAGGGGCCACCTACGAGCAGTACTTC,CASSLAGATYEQYF
TRBJ2-1,large,TRBV7-9,TRBD2,TGTGCCAGCAGCGCAACGGGACTAGCGGGTGACAATGAGCAGTTCTTC,CASSATGLAGDNEQFF
TRBJ1-2,-,TRBV6-1,-,TGTGCCAGCAGTGAGCCTCTGGTGGGTGGCTATGGCTACACCTTC,CASSEPLVGGYGYTF
TRBJ1-1,many,TRBV7-2,-,TGTGCCAGCAGCTTGGGGTTTTATGAAGCTTTCTTT,CASSLGFYEAFF
TRBJ1-3,-,TRBV9,-,TGTGCCAGCAGCTCCAGTGGTGGGCTCGCTGGAAACACCATATATTTT,CASSSSGGLAGNTIYF
TRBJ2-7,many,TRBV6-5,TRBD1,TGTGCCAGCAGCGGGACAGAGTACGAGCAGTACTTC,CASSGTEYEQYF
TRBJ2-1,-,TRBV7-3,-,TGTGCCAGCAGCCCGGAGGTACACGGTGAGCAGTTCTTC,CASSPEVHGEQFF
TRBJ2-7,once,TRBV5-5,-,TGTGCCAGCAGCCCCGAGACCCGTCTGGTGGGAATAGAGCAGTACTTC,CASSPETRLVGIEQYF
TRBJ2-5,-,TRBV15,-,TGTGCCACCAGCAGGAGGTCCGGGGGGCTTGAGACCCAGTACTTC,CATSRRSGGLETQYF
TRBJ2-1,-,TRBV27,-,TGTGCCAGCAGGTACTGGGGGACGGACAATGAGCAGTTCTTC,CASRYWGTDNEQFF
TRBJ1-2,-,TRBV4-2,TRBD1,TGTGCCAGCAGCCCCCGGACAGGGACGGGCTATGGCTACACCTTC,CASSPRTGTGYGYTF
TRBJ2-7,once,TRBV27,-,TGTGCCAGCAGTCCCTCGTGGGGGGAGGACCCAGTTCTGGAGCAGTACTTC,CASSPSWGEDPVLEQYF
TRBJ2-1,-,TRBV27,-,TGTGCCAGCAGTTTATGGGGGCGTGAGCAGTTCTTC,CASSLWGREQFF
TRBJ2-1,-,TRBV4-2,TRBD2,TGTGCCAGCAGCCAAGACCCGACTAGCGGGACCTACAATGAGCAGTTCTTC,CASSQDPTSGTYNEQFF
TRBJ2-6,-,TRBV2,-,TGTGCCAGCAGTGATCTAGCAACTGGGGCCAACGTCCTGACTTTC,CASSDLATGANVLTF
TRBJ2-5,few,TRBV19,-,TGTGCCAGTAGTATGGTGGTAGGTGAGACCCAGTACTTC,CASSMVVGETQYF
TRBJ1-1,-,TRBV2,-,TGTGCCAGCAGCCCTAGGGTGAACACTGAAGCTTTCTTT,CASSPRVNTEAFF
TRBJ2-2,once,TRBV11-2,TRBD2,TGTGCCAGCAGCGGGACTAGCGCGAACACCGGGGAGCTGTTTTTT,CASSGTSANTGELFF